These 21 T cell receptor beta chains were sequenced from one sample in a study of T cell repertoires in cytomegalovirus infection. TCRdb processed the reads anew with MiXCR; each CDR3 protein has one entry. The sample yields 250,000 to 350,000 distinct CDR3 sequences, roughly 23% seen once. The material sequenced was PBMCs. Receptors were obtained from a human donor in good health (CMV status not recorded). Some clones in this sample may be carry-over from other donors' samples.

This clonotype was observed many times. The chain carries TRBV9 and TRBJ1-1, with D possibly being TRBD1 (6 bases). The CDR3 runs 13 residues. From germline, CDR1 is SGDLS and CDR2 YYNGEE. Trimming took off 1 base at V and 9 bases at J, with 13 bases between the two ends. The chain's CDR3 is CASSVTGYSQAFF. The DNA of the CDR3 is TGTGCCAGCAGCGTAACAGGGTATAGTCAAGCTTTCTTT.

The chain links TRBV12-3 or TRBV12-4 to TRBJ1-2; 11 bases are a match to TRBD1. CDR3 length equals 13 residues. Germline trimming cut 6 bases from V and 7 bases from J; bases unmatched to any gene: 4. The chain's CDR3 is CASSRGQGGGYTF. DNA for the CDR3: TGTGCCAGCAGCAGGGGACAGGGGGGTGGCTACACCTTC.

This clonotype was detected many times. V usage is TRBV2 and J usage is TRBJ2-7; 9 bases are shared with TRBD1. This CDR3 has 13 amino acids. Trimming at V came to 9 bases and at J to 0 bases, leaving 3 bases not matched to a gene. Germline V gives CDR1 SNHLY, CDR2 FYNNEI. As DNA, the CDR3 is TGTGCCAGTACAGGGGGCGGCTCCTACGAGCAGTACTTC. This gives the protein CASTGGGSYEQYF.

This clonotype was found many times. CDR3 coding DNA: TGTGCCAGCAGTGATCGACAGGGTAGATATGAGCAGTTCTTC. Encoded protein: CASSDRQGRYEQFF. The chain recombines TRBV25-1 with TRBJ2-1; 7 positions match TRBD1. V was pared by 3 bases and J by 8 bases, with 7 bases of the junction left unmatched. The CDR3 has 14 residues. Germline-derived CDR1 and CDR2 are MGHDK and SYGVNS. Full variable domain (remainder filled in from reference TRBV25-1 and TRBJ2-1): EADIYQTPRYLVIGTGKKITLECSQTMGHDKMYWYQQDPGMELHLIHYSYGVNSTEKGDLSSESTVSRIRTEHFPLTLESARPSHTSQYLCASSDRQGRYEQFFGPGTRLTVL.

V is TRBV12-3 or TRBV12-4 and J is TRBJ2-3; D not certain. The CDR3 totals 16 residues. V was cut by 8 bases and J by 5 bases, with 23 bases left in between. CDR3 protein: CASEFGRATTKDTQYF. CDR3 in DNA: TGTGCCAGCGAGTTTGGGCGAGCAACTACAAAAGATACGCAGTATTTT.

The chain uses TRBV5-1 and TRBJ2-1, with a tentative D call TRBD2 (5 bases). Germline loops: CDR1 SGHRS, CDR2 YFSETQ. V lost 4 bases and J lost 6, with 20 bases in between. The CDR3 is made up of 16 amino acids. The chain's CDR3 is CASSTLMRENSNEQFF. CDR3 sequence (DNA): TGCGCCAGCAGCACCCTCATGAGGGAGAATAGCAATGAGCAGTTCTTC.

Ten or more counts support this clonotype. The CDR3 nucleotides read TGTGCCAGCAGCCCGGGACTAGGCCAAGAGACCCAGTACTTC. Translating gives CASSPGLGQETQYF. This chain connects TRBV11-2 to TRBJ2-5, with 8 bases that match TRBD2. This CDR3 is 14 amino acids long. CDR1 and CDR2 (germline): SGHAT, FQNNGV. The ends lost 5 bases at V and 1 base at J; junction bases unmatched: 3.

This clonotype was counted many times. V and J are TRBV7-2 and TRBJ2-7; D might be TRBD1 (5 bases). The germline CDR1 and CDR2 sequences are SGHTA and FQGNSA. V was pared by 6 bases and J by 0 bases, with 15 bases between. The CDR3 extends over 15 amino acids. CDR3: CASSSQASISYEQYF. CDR3 DNA: TGTGCCAGCAGTTCACAGGCCTCGATCTCCTACGAGCAGTACTTC.

This clonotype came up many times. The chain employs TRBV7-2 and TRBJ1-6; no firm D call. Between the trimmed V and J ends, which lost 8 bases and 3 bases, there was a span of 8 bases. CDR3 length equals 13 residues. Germline values: CDR1 SGHTA, CDR2 FQGNSA. The CDR3 DNA is TGTGCCAGCGGACGGGACTATAATTCACCCCTCCACTTT. Translated, it gives CASGRDYNSPLHF.

The chain carries TRBV7-9 and TRBJ2-5, with 8 bases aligning to TRBD2. This CDR3 has 16 amino acids. Germline V gives CDR1 SEHNR, CDR2 FQNEAQ (reference sequence). V lost 7 bases, J lost 5 bases, and 15 bases stayed unmatched. The chain's CDR3 is CASTDSSRTSFETQYF. The CDR3 DNA reads as TGTGCCAGCACCGATAGTTCCCGGACTAGCTTTGAGACCCAGTACTTC.

V is TRBV5-3 and J is TRBJ2-1; 7 nucleotides match TRBD2. TRBV5-3 is an open reading frame whose function is uncertain. The V gene end was trimmed by 8 bases and the J gene end by 11 bases; junction bases not matched to a gene: 10. CDR3 length equals 12 residues. CDR3 amino acids: CASSPQGTKQFF. Here the CDR3 DNA reads TGTGCCAGCAGCCCGCAAGGGACTAAGCAGTTCTTC.

The chain joins TRBV20-1 to TRBJ1-2, with a possible D match to TRBD1 (5 bases). The CDR3 has 13 amino acids. Per the germline V gene, CDR1 is DFQATT and CDR2 is SNEGSKA (reference sequence). V was shortened by 6 bases and J by 4 bases, with 15 bases between the two germline ends. The CDR3 coding sequence is TGCAGTGCCCTTGTGGGCAGGGTCTATGGCTACACCTTC. It is translated as CSALVGRVYGYTF.

This clonotype was seen repeatedly, ten times or more. The CDR3 here is CASSSDRDGNTIYF. The CDR3 DNA reads TGTGCCAGCAGCTCGGACAGGGATGGAAACACCATATATTTT. The chain joins TRBV7-2 to TRBJ1-3; 8 bases align to TRBD1. CDR1 and CDR2 from the germline V gene are SGHTA and FQGNSA. The CDR3 length is 14 residues. V shed 4 bases, J shed 3 bases, and the junction held 2 bases outside the gene matches.

This clonotype was counted only a few times. The V and J genes are TRBV29-1 and TRBJ2-1, with 11 nucleotides matching TRBD2. J was trimmed by 7 bases and V by 6 bases; bases with no gene match: 11. Germline-derived CDR1 and CDR2 are SQVTM and ANQGSEA. The CDR3 runs 15 residues. For the CDR3, the DNA is TGCAGCGTGCGTAGCGGGGGGGCCCCGAGGAATGAGCAGTTCTTC. It is translated as CSVRSGGAPRNEQFF.

This clonotype was observed a handful of times. This chain joins TRBV29-1 and TRBJ2-3; 9 bases match TRBD1. There are 11 residues in the CDR3. The trim removed 8 bases at V and 5 bases at J, leaving 2 bases unmatched. Germline CDR1 and CDR2: SQVTM and ANQGSEA. CDR3 sequence (DNA): TGCAGCATGACAGGGGGAGATACGCAGTATTTT. This gives the protein CSMTGGDTQYF.

This clonotype was picked up a small number of times. The chain employs TRBV11-2 and TRBJ1-5; 9 positions agree with TRBD1. CDR3 length: 15 residues. Per germline, CDR1 SGHAT and CDR2 FQNNGV. Losses at the gene ends were 4 bases for V and 4 bases for J; bases not matched to a gene: 5. The CDR3 spells CASSWTGVLNQPQHF. CDR3 DNA sequence: TGTGCCAGCAGCTGGACAGGGGTCCTTAATCAGCCCCAGCATTTT. Filled out from reference TRBV11-2 and TRBJ1-5, the complete variable domain reads EAGVAQSPRYKIIEKRQSVAFWCNPISGHATLYWYQQILGQGPKLLIQFQNNGVVDDSQLPKDRFSAERLKGVDSTLKIQPAKLEDSAVYLCASSWTGVLNQPQHFGDGTRLSIL.

This chain uses TRBV6-2 or TRBV6-3 with TRBJ2-3; 8 nucleotides align to TRBD2. Trimming at V came to 7 bases and at J to 2 bases, leaving 17 bases not matched to a gene. Germline assignment: CDR1 MNHEY and CDR2 SVGEGT. The CDR3 totals 18 residues. The CDR3 here is CASTPLRGSGANTDTQYF. The CDR3, as DNA: TGTGCCAGCACCCCCCTGAGGGGTAGCGGGGCAAACACAGATACGCAGTATTTT.

The chain uses TRBV20-1 and TRBJ1-1, with D unclear. Germline V gives CDR1 DFQATT, CDR2 SNEGSKA (reference sequence). V gave up 7 bases and J gave up 7 bases, with 10 bases separating them. CDR3 length: 10 amino acids. The CDR3 region is CSVTQIEAFF. CDR3 bases: TGCAGTGTCACGCAGATTGAAGCTTTCTTT.

Only a few counts were recorded for this clonotype. The V and J genes are TRBV28 and TRBJ2-2; D gene uncertain. The CDR3 covers 14 residues. Germline assignment: CDR1 MDHEN and CDR2 SYDVKM. The ends were cut back, 4 bases at V and 4 bases at J, with 10 bases in the middle. DNA of the CDR3: TGTGCCAGCAGTTCCGACCTCTTCACCGGGGAGCTGTTTTTT. It specifies CASSSDLFTGELFF.

This clonotype was seen more than once but under ten times. The chain combines TRBV6-2 or TRBV6-3 with TRBJ1-2, with TRBD1 matching 9 bases. With 2 bases clipped from V and 0 bases from J, the junction kept 7 bases outside the gene matches. The germline CDR1 and CDR2 sequences are MNHEY and SVGEGT. The CDR3 covers 17 residues. The DNA for the CDR3 is TGTGCCAGCAGTTACCGAGCGGGACAGGGAGCTAACTATGGCTACACCTTC. It yields the protein CASSYRAGQGANYGYTF.

This clonotype was counted many times. The chain carries TRBV6-2 or TRBV6-3 and TRBJ1-5; 10 bases fit TRBD1. From germline, CDR1 is MNHEY and CDR2 SVGEGT. V lost 6 bases and J lost 0; bases outside the gene matches: 8. This CDR3 contains 17 residues. CDR3 sequence (DNA): TGTGCCAGCAGCGCAGGGACAGGGGTACCTAGCAATCAGCCCCAGCATTTT. Translation: CASSAGTGVPSNQPQHF.